This record covers a single T cell receptor (beta chain). These data are taken from a study of stem cell transplantation in POMP-related autoinflammatory disease. Trimming cost V 8 bases and J 3 bases, with 11 bases left between them. Germline V CDR1 and CDR2: MNHEY, SVGAGI. The CDR3 is 13 amino acids. Clones were sequenced by immunoSEQ multiplex PCR, and TCRdb holds only the in-frame ones, with some missing. The data show approximately 65,000 clones, with approximately 90% seen just once and more than 0.55% held by the top ten. V gene TRBV6-5 combines with J gene TRBJ1-5; perhaps TRBD1 as D (5 bases). This receptor was identified in a human patient with POMP-related autoinflammation and immune dysregulation (PRAID). Some T cells may have originated in the graft donor. Specimen: CD4+ T cells from PBMCs, collected after stem cell transplantation. The CDR3 nucleotides read TGTGCCAGCCTTTGGGGGAACAATCAGCCCCAGCATTTT. This encodes CASLWGNNQPQHF.